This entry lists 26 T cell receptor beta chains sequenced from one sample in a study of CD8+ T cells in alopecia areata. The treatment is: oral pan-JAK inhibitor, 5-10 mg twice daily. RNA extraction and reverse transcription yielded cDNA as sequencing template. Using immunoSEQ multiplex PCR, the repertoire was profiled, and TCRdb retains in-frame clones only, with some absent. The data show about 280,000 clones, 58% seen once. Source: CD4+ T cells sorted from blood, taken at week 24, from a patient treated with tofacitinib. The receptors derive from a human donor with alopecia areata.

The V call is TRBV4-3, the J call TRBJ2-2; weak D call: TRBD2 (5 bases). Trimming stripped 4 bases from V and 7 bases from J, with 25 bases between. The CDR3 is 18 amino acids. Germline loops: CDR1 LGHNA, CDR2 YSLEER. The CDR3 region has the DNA TGCGCCAGCAGCCTTCGGGGTAGTCTAGGGAGTATGCGCGGGGAGCTGTTTTTT. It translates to CASSLRGSLGSMRGELFF.

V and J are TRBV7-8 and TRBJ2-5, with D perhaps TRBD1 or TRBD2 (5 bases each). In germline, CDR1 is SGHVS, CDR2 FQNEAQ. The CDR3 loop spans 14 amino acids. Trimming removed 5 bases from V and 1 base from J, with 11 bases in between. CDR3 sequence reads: CASSPVGVQETQYF. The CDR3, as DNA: TGTGCCAGCAGCCCAGTGGGGGTCCAAGAGACCCAGTACTTC.

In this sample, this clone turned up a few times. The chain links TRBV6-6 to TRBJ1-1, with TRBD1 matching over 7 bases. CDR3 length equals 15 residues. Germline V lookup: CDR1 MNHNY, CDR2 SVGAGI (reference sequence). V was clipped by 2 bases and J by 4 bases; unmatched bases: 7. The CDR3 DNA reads TGTGCCAGCAGTTACGGAAGGGGGCGCGGCACTGAAGCTTTCTTT. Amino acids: CASSYGRGRGTEAFF.

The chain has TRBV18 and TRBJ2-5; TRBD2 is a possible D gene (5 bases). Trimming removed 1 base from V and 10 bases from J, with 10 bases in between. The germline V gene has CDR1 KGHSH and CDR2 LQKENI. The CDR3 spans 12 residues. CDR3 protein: CASSPRLLDQYF. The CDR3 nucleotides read TGTGCCAGCTCACCACGACTACTGGACCAGTACTTC.

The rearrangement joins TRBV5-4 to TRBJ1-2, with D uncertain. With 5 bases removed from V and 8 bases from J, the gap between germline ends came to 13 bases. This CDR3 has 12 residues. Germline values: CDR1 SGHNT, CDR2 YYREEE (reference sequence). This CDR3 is CASSSESDGYTF. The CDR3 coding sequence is TGTGCCAGCAGTAGCGAGAGTGACGGCTACACCTTC. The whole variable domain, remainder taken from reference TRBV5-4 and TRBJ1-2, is ETGVTQSPTHLIKTRGQQVTLRCSSQSGHNTVSWYQQALGQGPQFIFQYYREEENGRGNFPPRFSGLQFPNYSSELNVNALELDDSALYLCASSSESDGYTFGSGTRLTVV.

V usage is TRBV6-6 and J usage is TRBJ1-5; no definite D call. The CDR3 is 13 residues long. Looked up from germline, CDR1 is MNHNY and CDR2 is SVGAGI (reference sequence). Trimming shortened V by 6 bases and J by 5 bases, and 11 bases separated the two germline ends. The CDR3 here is CASSQGIYQPQHF. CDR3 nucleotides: TGTGCCAGCAGCCAAGGAATATATCAGCCCCAGCATTTT.

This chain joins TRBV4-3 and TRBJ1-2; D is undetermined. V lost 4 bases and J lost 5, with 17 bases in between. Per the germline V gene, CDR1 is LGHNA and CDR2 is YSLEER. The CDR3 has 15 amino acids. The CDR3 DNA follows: TGCGCCAGCAGCCCAGCAATGGGCGCGGGTTATGGCTACACCTTC. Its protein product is CASSPAMGAGYGYTF.

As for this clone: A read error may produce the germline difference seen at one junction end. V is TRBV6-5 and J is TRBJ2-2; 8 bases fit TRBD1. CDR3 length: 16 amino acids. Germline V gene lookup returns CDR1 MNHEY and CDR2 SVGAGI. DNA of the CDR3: TGTGCCAGCAGTTACTCGTGGACAGGGAACGCCGGGGAGCTGTTTTTT. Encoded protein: CASSYSWTGNAGELFF.

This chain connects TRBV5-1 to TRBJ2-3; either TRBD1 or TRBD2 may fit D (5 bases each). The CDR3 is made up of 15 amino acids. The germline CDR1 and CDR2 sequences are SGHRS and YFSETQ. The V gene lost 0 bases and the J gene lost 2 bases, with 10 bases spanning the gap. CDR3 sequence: CASSLESGTTDTQYF. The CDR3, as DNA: TGCGCCAGCAGCTTGGAGTCGGGGACCACAGATACGCAGTATTTT.

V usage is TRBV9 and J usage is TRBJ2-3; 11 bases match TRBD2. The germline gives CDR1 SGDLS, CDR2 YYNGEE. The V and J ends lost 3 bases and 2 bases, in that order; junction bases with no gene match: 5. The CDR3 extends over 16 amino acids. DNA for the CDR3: TGTGCCAGCAGCGGATTAGCGGGGGGGTTCACAGATACGCAGTATTTT. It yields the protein CASSGLAGGFTDTQYF.

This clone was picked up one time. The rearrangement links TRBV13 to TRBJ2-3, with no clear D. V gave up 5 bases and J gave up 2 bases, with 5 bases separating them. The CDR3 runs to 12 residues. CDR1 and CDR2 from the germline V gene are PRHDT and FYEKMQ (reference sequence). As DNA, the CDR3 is TGTGCCAGCAGCCTATTCACAGATACGCAGTATTTT. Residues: CASSLFTDTQYF.

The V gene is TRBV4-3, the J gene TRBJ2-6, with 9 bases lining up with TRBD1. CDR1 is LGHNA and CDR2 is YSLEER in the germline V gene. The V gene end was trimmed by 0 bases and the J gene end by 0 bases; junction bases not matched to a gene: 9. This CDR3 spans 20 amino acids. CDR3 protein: CASSQDSGTGLVSGANVLTF. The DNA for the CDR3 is TGCGCCAGCAGCCAAGATTCTGGGACAGGGTTGGTCTCTGGGGCCAACGTCCTGACTTTC.

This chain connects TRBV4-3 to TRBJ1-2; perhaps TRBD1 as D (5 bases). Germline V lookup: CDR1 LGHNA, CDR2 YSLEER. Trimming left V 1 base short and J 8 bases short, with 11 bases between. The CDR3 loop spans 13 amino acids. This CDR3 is CASSQVAGLGYTF. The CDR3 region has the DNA TGCGCCAGCAGCCAAGTCGCGGGACTCGGCTACACCTTC.

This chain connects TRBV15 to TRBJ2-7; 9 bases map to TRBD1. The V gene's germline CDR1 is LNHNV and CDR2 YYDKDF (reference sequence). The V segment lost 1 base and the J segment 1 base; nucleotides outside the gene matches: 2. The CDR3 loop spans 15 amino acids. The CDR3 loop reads CATSRAGQGSYEQYF. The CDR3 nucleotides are TGTGCCACCAGCAGAGCGGGACAGGGATCCTACGAGCAGTACTTC.

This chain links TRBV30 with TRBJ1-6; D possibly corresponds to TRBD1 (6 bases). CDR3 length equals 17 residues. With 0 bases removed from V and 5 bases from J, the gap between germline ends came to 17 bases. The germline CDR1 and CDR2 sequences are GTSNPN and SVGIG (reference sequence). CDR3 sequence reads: CAWSVRAGGIDNSPLHF. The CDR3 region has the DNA TGTGCCTGGAGTGTAAGGGCCGGGGGCATAGATAATTCACCCCTCCACTTT.

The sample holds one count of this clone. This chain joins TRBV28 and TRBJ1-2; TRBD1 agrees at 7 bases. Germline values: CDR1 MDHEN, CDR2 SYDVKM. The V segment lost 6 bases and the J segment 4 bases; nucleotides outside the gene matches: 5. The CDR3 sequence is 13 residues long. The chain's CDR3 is CASRATGIYGYTF. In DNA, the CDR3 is TGTGCCAGCAGGGCGACAGGGATCTATGGCTACACCTTC.

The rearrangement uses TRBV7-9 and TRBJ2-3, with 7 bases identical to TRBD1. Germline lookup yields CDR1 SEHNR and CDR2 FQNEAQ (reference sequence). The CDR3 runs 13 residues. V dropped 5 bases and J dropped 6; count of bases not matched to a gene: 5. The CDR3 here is CASSPKTGDTQYF. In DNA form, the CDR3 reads TGTGCCAGCAGCCCCAAGACAGGGGATACGCAGTATTTT.

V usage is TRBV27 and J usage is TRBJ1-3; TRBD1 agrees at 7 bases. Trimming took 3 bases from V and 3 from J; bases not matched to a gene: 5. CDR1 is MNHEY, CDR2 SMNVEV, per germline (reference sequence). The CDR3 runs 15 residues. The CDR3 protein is CASSFGGGIGNTIYF. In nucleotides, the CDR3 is TGTGCCAGCAGTTTTGGAGGGGGCATTGGAAACACCATATATTTT.

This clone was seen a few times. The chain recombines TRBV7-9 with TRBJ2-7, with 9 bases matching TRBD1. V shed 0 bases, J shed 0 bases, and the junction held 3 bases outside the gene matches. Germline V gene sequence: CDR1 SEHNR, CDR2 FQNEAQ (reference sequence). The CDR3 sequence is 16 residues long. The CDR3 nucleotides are TGTGCCAGCAGCTTAGCCGGGACAGGGAGCTCCTACGAGCAGTACTTC. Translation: CASSLAGTGSSYEQYF.

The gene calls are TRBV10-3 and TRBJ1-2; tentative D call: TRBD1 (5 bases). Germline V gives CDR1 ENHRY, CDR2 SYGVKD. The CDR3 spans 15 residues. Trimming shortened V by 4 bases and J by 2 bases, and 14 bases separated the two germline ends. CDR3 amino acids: CAISANRLRNYGYTF. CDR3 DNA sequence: TGTGCCATCAGTGCAAACAGGTTAAGAAACTATGGCTACACCTTC.

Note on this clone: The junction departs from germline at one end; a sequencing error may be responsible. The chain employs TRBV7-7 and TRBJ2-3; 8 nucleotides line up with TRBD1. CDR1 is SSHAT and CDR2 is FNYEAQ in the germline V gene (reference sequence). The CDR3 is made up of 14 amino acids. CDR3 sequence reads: CASSLDRVADTQYF. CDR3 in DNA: TGTGCTAGCAGCTTGGACAGGGTGGCAGATACGCAGTATTTT.

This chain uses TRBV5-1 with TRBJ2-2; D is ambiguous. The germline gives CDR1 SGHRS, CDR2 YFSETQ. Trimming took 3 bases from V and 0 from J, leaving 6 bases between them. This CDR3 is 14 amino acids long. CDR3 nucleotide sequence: TGCGCCAGCAGCTCGCCATCGAACACCGGGGAGCTGTTTTTT. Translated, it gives CASSSPSNTGELFF. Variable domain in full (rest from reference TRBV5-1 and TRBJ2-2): KAGVTQTPRYLIKTRGQQVTLSCSPISGHRSVSWYQQTPGQGLQFLFEYFSETQRNKGNFPGRFSGRQFSNSRSEMNVSTLELGDSALYLCASSSPSNTGELFFGEGSRLTVL.

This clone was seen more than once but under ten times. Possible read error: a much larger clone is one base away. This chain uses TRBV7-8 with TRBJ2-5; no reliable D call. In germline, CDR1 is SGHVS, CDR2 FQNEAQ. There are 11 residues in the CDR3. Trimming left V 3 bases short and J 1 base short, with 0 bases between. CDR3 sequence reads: CASSFQETQYF. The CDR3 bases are TGTGCCAGCAGCTTCCAAGAGACCCAGTACTTC. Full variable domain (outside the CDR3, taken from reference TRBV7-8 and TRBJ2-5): GAGVSQSPRYKVAKRGQDVALRCDPISGHVSLFWYQQALGQGPEFLTYFQNEAQLDKSGLPSDRFFAERPEGSVSTLKIQRTQQEDSAVYLCASSFQETQYFGPGTRLLVL.

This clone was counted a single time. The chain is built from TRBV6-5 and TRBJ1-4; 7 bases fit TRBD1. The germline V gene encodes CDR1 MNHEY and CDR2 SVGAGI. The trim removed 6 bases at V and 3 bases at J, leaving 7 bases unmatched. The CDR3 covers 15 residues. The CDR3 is CASRLQGKANEKLFF. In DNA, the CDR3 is TGTGCCAGCAGGCTACAGGGGAAAGCTAATGAAAAACTGTTTTTT.

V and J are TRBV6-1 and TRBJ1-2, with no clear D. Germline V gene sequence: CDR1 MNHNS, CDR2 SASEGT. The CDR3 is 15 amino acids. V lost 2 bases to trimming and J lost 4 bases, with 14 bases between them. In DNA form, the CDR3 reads TGTGCCAGCAGTGAAATTGTCAACAGCCCCTATGGCTACACCTTC. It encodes CASSEIVNSPYGYTF.

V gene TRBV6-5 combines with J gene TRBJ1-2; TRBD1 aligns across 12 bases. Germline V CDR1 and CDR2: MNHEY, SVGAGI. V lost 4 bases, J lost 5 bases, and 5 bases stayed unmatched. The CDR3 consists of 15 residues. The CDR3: CASSSGTGGLYGYTF. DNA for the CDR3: TGTGCCAGCAGTTCCGGGACAGGGGGCTTATATGGCTACACCTTC.